Listed below are T cell receptor beta chains from one sample, sequenced in a study of T-cell reconstitution after alpha-beta-depleted transplantation in children. TCRdb reprocessed the PCR reads with MiXCR, giving one entry per CDR3 protein. The top ten clones hold 25% to 30% of a sample with some 460,000 distinct CDR3 sequences, around 15% of them seen once. Sequences were derived from PBMCs, mostly from graft donor cells, sampled 360 days after TCRalphabeta/CD19-depleted stem cell transplant. Receptors were obtained from a boy in the first two years of life who had a stem cell transplant for Wiskott-Aldrich syndrome, so the T cells may come from the graft donor. Each CDR3 is given without its conserved first and last residue.

j_call v_call cdr3_aa
TRBJ2-5 TRBV5-1 ASSLQYTQETQY
TRBJ2-7 TRBV12-3/TRBV12-4 ASSSGRSYEQY
TRBJ2-1 TRBV19 ASSIAPLPGYEQF
TRBJ2-7 TRBV29-1 SVKRGAGTADYEQY
TRBJ2-7 TRBV12-3/TRBV12-4 ASSLSQLAGGPKGSYEQY
TRBJ2-1 TRBV11-2 ASSHPLANEQF
TRBJ2-1 TRBV20-1 SATRQGGHEQF
TRBJ1-3 TRBV12-3/TRBV12-4 ASSLAGIGNTIY
TRBJ2-2 TRBV3-1 ASSQVDIAGVFGELF
TRBJ2-1 TRBV29-1 SVASGYYNEQF
TRBJ1-5 TRBV28 ASSSDRRGNQPQH
TRBJ1-4 TRBV12-3/TRBV12-4 ASSLRSGDEKLF
TRBJ2-7 TRBV7-2 ASSMLISLVYEQY
TRBJ2-5 TRBV14 ASSHWEGKQETQY
TRBJ1-5 TRBV24-1 ATSDLGDLRNQPQH
TRBJ2-7 TRBV18 ASSPSSGAYEQY
TRBJ2-1 TRBV5-1 ASSLAQGGNNEQF
TRBJ2-3 TRBV28 ASSWQGFGTDTQY
TRBJ1-5 TRBV28 ASHGGNQPQH
TRBJ2-5 TRBV18 ASTHERDPGQQETQY
TRBJ1-6 TRBV5-1 ASSLGAGLSNSPLH
TRBJ2-5 TRBV5-1 ASSIQGFSETQY
TRBJ2-1 TRBV12-3/TRBV12-4 ASRVGGAYNEQF
TRBJ2-7 TRBV3-1 ASTGTGPHEQY
TRBJ2-3 TRBV5-1 ASSFRGGESSTDTQY
TRBJ1-1 TRBV20-1 SARTGFGTEAF